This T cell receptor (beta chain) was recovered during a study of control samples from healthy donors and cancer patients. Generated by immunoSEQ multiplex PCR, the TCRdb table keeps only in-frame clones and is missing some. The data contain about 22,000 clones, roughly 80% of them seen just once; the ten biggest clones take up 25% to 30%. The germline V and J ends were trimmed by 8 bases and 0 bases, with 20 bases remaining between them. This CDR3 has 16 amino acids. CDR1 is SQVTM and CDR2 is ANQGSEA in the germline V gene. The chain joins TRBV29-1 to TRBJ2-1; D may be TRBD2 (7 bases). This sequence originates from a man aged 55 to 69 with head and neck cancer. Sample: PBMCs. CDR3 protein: CSLYPGGRGSYNEQFF. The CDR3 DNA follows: TGCAGCCTTTATCCGGGGGGCCGGGGCTCCTACAATGAGCAGTTCTTC.